This TCR beta chain was obtained from a study of blood T cell repertoires in COVID-19 (dated by TCRdb to the early 2020s). With regard to the full study: Samples covering the acute and convalescent phases of COVID-19 were provided by collaborators in the United States, Italy and Spain. The prospective study material was composed of cDNA or gDNA derived from T cells, B-cell-depleted T cells, or PBMCs. The repertoires were released in a freely available public database meant as a resource for research on the immune response to SARS-CoV-2. Samples were obtained from the ongoing ImmuneRACE study (first 160 participants) and from about 1,300 subjects provided by 6 global collaborators. Where available, HLA class I and class II types were obtained from metadata supplied by the sample provider rather than from assay-based typing. Deeply sampled blood TCRbeta repertoires from subjects exposed to, actively infected with, or recovered from COVID-19 were included in the dataset. A de-identified subject ID, COVID-19 status, age in years and sex were almost always included in the sample metadata. Here is what the overall study found, with its caveats: Clinical and demographic metadata were provided uncurated, with the amount varying by source and participant.

The CDR3 covers 15 residues, taking in both the cysteine and the phenylalanine. The kept DNA is CDR3 alone, 45 bases in frame from the first base. CDR1 and CDR2 are drawn from the germline V gene: ENHRY, SYGVKD. Germline trimming amounts to 2 bases on V and 6 bases on J, with 7 as the count of junction bases outside the gene matches. TCRbeta CDR3 regions were amplified from genomic DNA by means of the immunoSEQ Assay, a bias-controlled multiplex PCR. In the source study's methods: The number of nucleated cells in each sample was estimated by amplification of reference gene primers within the assay. To quantify the absolute abundance of each unique TCRbeta CDR3 rearrangement, sequence reads were collapsed and filtered. For each sample, productive Simpson clonality was calculated by taking the square root of Simpson's diversity index across productive rearrangements. The clones in this table, taken by TCRdb from immuneACCESS, are in-frame only. Not every clone is retained; where verified, under half of the shortfall comes from an unresolved V gene, and the cause of the rest is unknown. The V and J calls and clone size come from that table; D and trimming were worked out from the DNA. This sample holds tens of thousands of clones; 82% were observed only once. The ten most abundant clones make up roughly a fifth of the sample.

With respect to this clone: Its cognate antigen has yet to be identified. Base qualities are not recorded, but no much larger clone differs from it by a single base.

Collaborating institutions collected whole blood in K2EDTA tubes following their own protocols. For TCRbeta analysis, collaborators shipped samples as frozen whole blood, isolated PBMCs, or DNA extracted from either of those sample types. The V gene is TRBV10-3 and the J gene is TRBJ1-1, with 9 middle bases fitting TRBD1. Sequencing was carried out using peripheral blood. This sequence originates from a woman between 55 and 75 years old with acute or convalescent COVID-19. The CDR3 amino acid sequence is: CAISEARDRAAEAFF. The nucleotide sequence reads as follows: TGTGCCATCAGTGAGGCCCGGGACAGGGCGGCTGAAGCTTTCTTT.